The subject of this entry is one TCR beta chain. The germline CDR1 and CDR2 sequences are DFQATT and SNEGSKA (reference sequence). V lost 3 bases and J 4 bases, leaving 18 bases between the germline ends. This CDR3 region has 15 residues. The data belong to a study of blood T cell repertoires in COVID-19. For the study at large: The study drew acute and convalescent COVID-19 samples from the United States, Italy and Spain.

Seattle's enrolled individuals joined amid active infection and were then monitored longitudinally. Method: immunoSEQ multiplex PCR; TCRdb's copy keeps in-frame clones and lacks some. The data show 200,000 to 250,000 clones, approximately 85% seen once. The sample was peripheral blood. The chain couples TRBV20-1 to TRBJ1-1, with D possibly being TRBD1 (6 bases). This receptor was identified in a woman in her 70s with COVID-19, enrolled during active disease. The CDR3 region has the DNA TGCAGTGCTAGTATGGGGGCCCCCGGGGTCACTGAAGCTTTCTTT. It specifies CSASMGAPGVTEAFF.